One sample yielded the 31 T cell receptor beta chains listed below, sequenced in a study of molecular identifiers for immune sequencing clone quantification. TCRdb ran MiXCR on the PCR reads and lists one entry per CDR3 protein. The data contain some 580,000 distinct CDR3 sequences, about 25% of them singletons. Sequencing used naive CD8+ T cells from blood, with Jurkat cell RNA spiked in. The subset denotes: FACS-sorted CD8+CD4-CCR7+CD45RA+ naive T cells. The receptors originated from a human donor in good health. Some libraries in this study had Jurkat cell RNA spiked in.

With respect to this clonotype: A much larger clone is a single base away; this may be a read error. The rearrangement joins TRBV5-6 to TRBJ2-7; maybe TRBD2 (5 bases). With 4 bases removed from V and 1 base from J, the gap between germline ends came to 18 bases. Per germline, CDR1 SGHDT and CDR2 YYEEEE. This CDR3 comprises 16 residues. The CDR3 reads CASSPEGKRISYEQYF. For the CDR3, the DNA is TGTGCCAGCAGCCCAGAAGGTAAGCGGATATCCTACGAGCAGTACTTC.

V is TRBV3-1 and J is TRBJ2-7; D gene uncertain. The CDR3 is made up of 12 amino acids. V lost 0 bases and J lost 6, with 6 bases in between. Germline CDR1 is LGHDT and CDR2 is YNNKEL (reference sequence). The DNA of the CDR3 is TGTGCCAGCAGCCAAGACTCCGGCGAGCAGTACTTC. Translating gives CASSQDSGEQYF.

The J gene is TRBJ2-3, the V gene TRBV6-2 or TRBV6-3; no definite D call. V was shortened by 4 bases and J by 5 bases, with 10 bases between the two germline ends. This CDR3 is 13 amino acids long. The germline gives CDR1 MNHEY, CDR2 SVGEGT. This CDR3 reads CASSLWGLDTQYF. As DNA, the CDR3 is TGTGCCAGCAGTTTATGGGGATTAGATACGCAGTATTTT.

This clonotype turned up a few times. This may arise from a read error, as a much more abundant clone is one base away. The conserved final phenylalanine or tryptophan is absent from the CDR3, which likely points to a read error. The limits of the CDR3 on the DNA are not certain, so only TCRdb's listed CDR3 is given. This chain links TRBV7-2 with TRBJ2-3; no check of the table's D call, TRBD1, against the DNA was made. Germline V CDR1 and CDR2: SGHTA, FQGNSA. The length of the CDR3 is 13 amino acids, counting both ends. The CDR3 loop reads CASSLPPDSREYL.

This clonotype was counted only a few times. The chain has TRBV3-1 and TRBJ2-1; D gene unclear. This CDR3 has 13 amino acids. The V end was cut by 3 bases, the J end by 7 bases, with 10 bases between. Germline-derived CDR1 and CDR2 are LGHDT and YNNKEL (reference sequence). The CDR3 reads CASSHVNLNEQFF. The CDR3 bases are TGTGCCAGCAGCCACGTAAACTTGAATGAGCAGTTCTTC.

The J gene is TRBJ2-7, the V gene TRBV5-1; 12 bases align to TRBD2. Germline V gene data show CDR1 as SGHRS and CDR2 as YFSETQ. This CDR3 is built from 16 residues. V was pared by 1 base and J by 2 bases, with 4 bases of the junction left unmatched. CDR3 protein: CASSLQTSGGTYEQYF. CDR3 DNA sequence: TGCGCCAGCAGCTTGCAAACTAGCGGGGGGACCTACGAGCAGTACTTC.

The rearrangement uses TRBV28 and TRBJ2-7, with unresolved D. Trimming removed 5 bases from V and 4 bases from J, with 24 bases in between. CDR3 length: 17 amino acids. Germline CDR1 is MDHEN and CDR2 is SYDVKM. The CDR3, as DNA: TGTGCCAGCAGTACCGTGGCATACCTCTTATCCCCTTACGAGCAGTACTTC. This sequence encodes CASSTVAYLLSPYEQYF.

CDR3 protein: CASSLGEGNSNQPQHF. CDR3 nucleotide sequence: TGTGCCAGCAGCTTAGGGGAGGGCAATAGCAATCAGCCCCAGCATTTT. The chain uses TRBV13 and TRBJ1-5; D is ambiguous. Trimming stripped 0 bases from V and 0 bases from J, with 9 bases between. This CDR3 has 16 amino acids. Germline CDR1 reads PRHDT; CDR2 reads FYEKMQ (reference sequence).

Concerning this clonotype itself: Mismatch with germline at one junction end may stem from a read error. The chain has TRBV5-6 and TRBJ1-1; D is unresolved. This CDR3 spans 13 amino acids. CDR1 SGHDT and CDR2 YYEEEE come from the germline V gene. CDR3 sequence: CAGSLAGYTEAFF. The CDR3 DNA is TGTGCCGGCAGCCTGGCGGGATACACTGAAGCTTTCTTT.

The sample holds many counts of this clonotype. The rearrangement links TRBV20-1 to TRBJ2-7; 7 bases align to TRBD1. The CDR3 contains 14 residues. Losses at the gene ends were 5 bases for V and 2 bases for J; bases not matched to a gene: 9. The germline V gene has CDR1 DFQATT and CDR2 SNEGSKA (reference sequence). The chain's CDR3 is CSADTGTEAYEQYF. CDR3 sequence (DNA): TGCAGTGCTGACACCGGGACAGAGGCCTACGAGCAGTACTTC.

As to this clonotype: The conserved final phenylalanine or tryptophan is absent from the CDR3, which likely points to a read error. The CDR3 protein is CASSGTGPGYTEAFL. CDR3 in DNA: TGCGCCAGCTCCGGGACAGGGCCCGGGTACACTGAAGCTTTCCTT. V gene TRBV5-1 combines with J gene TRBJ1-1, with 9 nucleotides matching TRBD1. V dropped 7 bases and J dropped 3; count of bases not matched to a gene: 10. CDR3 length equals 15 residues. The germline CDR1 and CDR2 sequences are SGHRS and YFSETQ.

This clonotype occurred a few times. A much larger clone sits a single nucleotide away, making a read error possible. The chain is built from TRBV29-1 and TRBJ2-2; D ambiguous. Germline CDR1 is SQVTM and CDR2 is ANQGSEA. The CDR3 contains 10 residues. With 6 bases removed from V and 6 bases from J, the gap between germline ends came to 5 bases. CDR3 DNA sequence: TGCAGCGTGTGGGCCGGGGAGCTGTTTTTT. It codes for CSVWAGELFF.

This clonotype was seen ten or more times. The chain links TRBV20-1 to TRBJ1-3; the D is unclear. Trimming cost V 3 bases and J 1 base, with 4 bases left between them. Germline values: CDR1 DFQATT, CDR2 SNEGSKA (reference sequence). The CDR3 runs 12 residues. The CDR3 reads CSASDSGNTIYF. In DNA form, the CDR3 reads TGCAGTGCTAGTGATTCTGGAAACACCATATATTTT.

This clonotype was found a few times. V and J are TRBV20-1 and TRBJ2-7, with D possibly being TRBD1 (6 bases). V lost 4 bases and J lost 3, with 10 bases in between. This CDR3 is built from 12 residues. The germline gives CDR1 DFQATT, CDR2 SNEGSKA (reference sequence). The CDR3 DNA reads as TGCAGTGCTACCGGGACATTCTACGAGCAGTACTTC. This codes for CSATGTFYEQYF.

This clonotype was seen ten or more times. V gene TRBV29-1 combines with J gene TRBJ1-1; D gene unclear. The V end lost 0 bases, the J end lost 5 bases, and 1 base lay between the germline ends. There are 10 residues in the CDR3. Germline V gene data show CDR1 as SQVTM and CDR2 as ANQGSEA. DNA of the CDR3: TGCAGCGTTGAAGAGACTGAAGCTTTCTTT. Amino acids: CSVEETEAFF. Drawing the rest from reference TRBV29-1 and TRBJ1-1, the complete variable domain is SAVISQKPSRDICQRGTSLTIQCQVDSQVTMMFWYRQQPGQSLTLIATANQGSEATYESGFVIDKFPISRPNLTFSTLTVSNMSPEDSSIYLCSVEETEAFFGQGTRLTVV.

This chain joins TRBV20-1 and TRBJ1-1, with TRBD1 identical over 7 bases. The CDR3 is made up of 15 amino acids. V shed 0 bases, J shed 2 bases, and the junction held 6 bases outside the gene matches. Germline V gene sequence: CDR1 DFQATT, CDR2 SNEGSKA (reference sequence). The chain's CDR3 is CSARDPGTVNTEAFF. CDR3 DNA sequence: TGCAGTGCTAGAGATCCGGGGACAGTCAACACTGAAGCTTTCTTT.

There are a few counts of this clonotype. Because the CDR3 is missing its conserved closing phenylalanine or tryptophan, this is likely a read error. The rearrangement links TRBV28 to TRBJ1-5; weak D call: TRBD1 (5 bases). This CDR3 contains 15 residues. The V gene's germline CDR1 is MDHEN and CDR2 SYDVKM. Deletions cut 6 bases from V and 1 base from J, with 13 bases between. CDR3: CASRIPGESNQPQHL. DNA of the CDR3: TGTGCCAGCAGAATACCGGGGGAAAGCAATCAGCCCCAGCATTTG.

This clonotype was found many times. The chain recombines TRBV6-5 with TRBJ2-7; D possibly corresponds to TRBD2 (6 bases). This CDR3 contains 14 residues. Trimming took off 4 bases at V and 0 bases at J, with 10 bases between the two ends. The V gene's germline CDR1 is MNHEY and CDR2 SVGAGI. The DNA of the CDR3 is TGTGCCAGCAGTTTCGGCGGGACCTCCTACGAGCAGTACTTC. This translates into CASSFGGTSYEQYF.

This clonotype was picked up many times. J is TRBJ2-1 and V is TRBV11-2; 10 bases are shared with TRBD2. Germline V CDR1 and CDR2: SGHAT, FQNNGV. There are 18 residues in the CDR3. Losses at the gene ends were 3 bases for V and 2 bases for J; bases not matched to a gene: 10. CDR3 residues: CASSFSLAGDLAYNEQFF. CDR3 nucleotide sequence: TGTGCCAGCAGCTTCTCCCTAGCGGGAGATCTCGCCTACAATGAGCAGTTCTTC.

This clonotype was picked up many times. V and J are TRBV29-1 and TRBJ2-1; D might be TRBD1 (6 bases). This CDR3 has 12 residues. Germline loops: CDR1 SQVTM, CDR2 ANQGSEA. Trimming shortened V by 5 bases and J by 8 bases, and 13 bases separated the two germline ends. CDR3 nucleotide sequence: TGCAGCGTTTCGAAGGGGGAGTATGAGCAGTTCTTC. The encoded protein is CSVSKGEYEQFF.

The V gene is TRBV19, the J gene TRBJ2-5; D uncertain. Trimming removed 5 bases at V and 7 bases at J, with 20 bases between. This CDR3 has 15 residues. The germline V gene has CDR1 LNHDA and CDR2 SQIVND (reference sequence). The CDR3 protein is CASSAPSPALGTQYF. CDR3 in DNA: TGTGCCAGTAGTGCCCCCAGTCCCGCTCTGGGGACCCAGTACTTC.

This clonotype was counted many times. The chain couples TRBV9 to TRBJ2-2; 7 nucleotides match TRBD1. The germline V gene encodes CDR1 SGDLS and CDR2 YYNGEE. The V gene end was trimmed by 3 bases and the J gene end by 1 base; junction bases not matched to a gene: 3. The CDR3 is 15 residues long. The CDR3 bases are TGTGCCAGCAGCGAGGACAGGCTGAACACCGGGGAGCTGTTTTTT. It translates to CASSEDRLNTGELFF.

This clonotype was seen a few times. J is TRBJ2-1 and V is TRBV3-1; D possibly matches TRBD1 or TRBD2 (5 bases each). CDR1 is LGHDT and CDR2 is YNNKEL in the germline V gene (reference sequence). Trimming cost V 8 bases and J 5 bases, with 13 bases left between them. The CDR3 is 13 residues long. The CDR3 DNA sequence: TGTGCCAGCGACGCAGGGACCCACAATGAGCAGTTCTTC. This translates into CASDAGTHNEQFF.

This clonotype occurred a few times. V and J are TRBV10-2 and TRBJ2-3, with TRBD2 as a possible D gene (6 bases). V lost 7 bases to trimming and J lost 0 bases, with 8 bases between them. CDR1 is WSHSY and CDR2 is SAAADI in the germline V gene. The CDR3 has 13 residues. The CDR3 DNA reads TGCGCCAGCACTGGGACTAGCACAGATACGCAGTATTTT. It specifies CASTGTSTDTQYF.

The sample holds many counts of this clonotype. The chain has TRBV4-1 and TRBJ2-3, with TRBD2 identical over 7 bases. The CDR3 is 15 residues long. The V and J ends lost 0 bases and 8 bases, in that order; junction bases with no gene match: 8. CDR1 MGHRA and CDR2 YSYEKL come from the germline V gene. DNA for the CDR3: TGCGCCAGCAGCCAAGATCGGTCGTTAGCGGGTACGCAGTATTTT. Protein sequence: CASSQDRSLAGTQYF.

As for this clonotype: Just one base apart from a much larger clone, this may be a read error. The chain couples TRBV5-6 to TRBJ1-1; 9 positions agree with TRBD1. The CDR3 spans 13 residues. CDR1 SGHDT and CDR2 YYEEEE come from the germline V gene. Trimming removed 7 bases from V and 11 bases from J; junction bases left unmatched: 12. The CDR3 region is CASGERTGDDAFF. CDR3 bases: TGTGCCAGCGGCGAGAGGACAGGGGACGACGCTTTCTTT. Together with reference TRBV5-6 and TRBJ1-1, the CDR3 gives the full variable domain: DAGVTQSPTHLIKTRGQQVTLRCSPKSGHDTVSWYQQALGQGPQFIFQYYEEEERQRGNFPDRFSGHQFPNYSSELNVNALLLGDSALYLCASGERTGDDAFFGQGTRLTVV.

Points on this clonotype: This sequence may be a read error, since a much larger clone differs from it by one base. The chain links TRBV7-9 to TRBJ2-3; D ambiguous. The V end lost 8 bases, the J end lost 7 bases, and 25 bases lay between the germline ends. CDR1 and CDR2 from the germline V gene are SEHNR and FQNEAQ (reference sequence). This CDR3 region has 16 residues. The CDR3 coding sequence is TGTGCCAGCCGCCCCCGGGCAGGAGCCAGTTTGAATACGCAGTATTTT. It encodes CASRPRAGASLNTQYF. The variable domain in full, with the rest retrieved from reference TRBV7-9 and TRBJ2-3, is DTGVSQNPRHKITKRGQNVTFRCDPISEHNRLYWYRQTLGQGPEFLTYFQNEAQLEKSRLLSDRFSAERPKGSFSTLEIQRTEQGDSAMYLCASRPRAGASLNTQYFGPGTRLTVL.

In its sample, this clonotype was seen a few times. This sequence joins TRBV28 and TRBJ1-5; a possible D gene is TRBD1 (6 bases). This CDR3 contains 15 residues. V shed 5 bases and J shed 2 bases, with 13 bases lying between them. From germline, CDR1 is MDHEN and CDR2 SYDVKM. CDR3 in DNA: TGTGCCAGCAGTCTAAGGGGGTTTCGCAATCAGCCCCAGCATTTT. This gives the protein CASSLRGFRNQPQHF.

With respect to this clonotype: This could be a read error, since a much larger clone is one nucleotide away. V is TRBV12-3 or TRBV12-4 and J is TRBJ2-3, with TRBD2 identical over 10 bases. CDR3 length: 17 amino acids. The CDR3 nucleotides read TGTGCCAACAGTTCAGCGGGAGGGCCCGTTTCTGCAGATACGCAGTATTTT. Translating it yields CANSSAGGPVSADTQYF.

Regarding this clonotype: This sequence may be a read error, since a much larger clone differs from it by one base. The chain links TRBV28 to TRBJ2-7; the D is unclear. Trimming removed 11 bases at V and 3 bases at J, with 17 bases between. Germline CDR1 and CDR2: MDHEN and SYDVKM. This CDR3 has 13 residues. The CDR3 sequence is CAAWSPIYYEQYF. CDR3 nucleotide sequence: TGTGCCGCCTGGAGTCCAATTTACTACGAGCAGTACTTC.

This clonotype was counted a few times. CDR3 residues: CAISEDRERETQYF. In DNA, the CDR3 is TGTGCCATCAGTGAAGACAGGGAGCGAGAGACCCAGTACTTC. V is TRBV10-3 and J is TRBJ2-5, with 7 bases that match TRBD1. Germline assignment: CDR1 ENHRY and CDR2 SYGVKD. Trimming at V came to 3 bases and at J to 4 bases, leaving 5 bases not matched to a gene. The CDR3 consists of 14 residues.